This T cell receptor (beta chain) was sequenced during a study of blood T cell repertoires in COVID-19. On the study more broadly: Collection of acute and convalescent COVID-19 samples took place in the United States, Italy and Spain. Nucleic acid was either cDNA or gDNA, and it came from T cells, B-cell-depleted T cells, or PBMCs.

This clone was recorded only once. As handled by the study authors: The assay estimated nucleated cells by amplifying reference gene primers. Generated by immunoSEQ multiplex PCR, the TCRdb table keeps only in-frame clones and is missing some. V, J and clone size are those of that table, while D and trimming were read from the DNA. This table has roughly 180,000 clones, 70% to 85% appearing once. The germline CDR1 and CDR2 sequences are KGHSH and LQKENI. The CDR3 totals 15 residues. The ends were cut back, 3 bases at V and 5 bases at J, with 16 bases in the middle. Sequenced: peripheral blood. The sequence derives from a man aged 55 to 70 who had recovered from COVID-19. The chain employs TRBV18 and TRBJ2-5; D is uncertain. In nucleotides, the CDR3 is TGTGCCAGCTCACCTGCCGCCATGTTCAGGGAGACCCAGTACTTC. Its translation: CASSPAAMFRETQYF.